The rows below give T cell receptor delta chains drawn from one sample of a study of gamma-delta T cells after stem cell transplantation. TCRdb redid clone calling on the RT-PCR reads using CATT. The sample contains roughly 3,100 delta-chain clones, approximately 2% of which appear only once. The sample consisted of gamma-delta T cells. These receptors all come from a human donor. It is not recorded whose cells these are; they may come from a transplant donor. The CDR3 runs from the conserved cysteine through the conserved F or W. A D gene is named only where the DNA matches it firmly. Clone size is shown for a subset of rows, as once, few, many or a class of expanded clone.

D gene	V gene	J gene	CDR3 length	clone size	CDR3 protein	CDR3 DNA
TRDD3	TRDV2	TRDJ1	15	large	CACDPLGVETDKLIF	TGTGCCTGTGACCCACTGGGGGTTGAAACCGATAAACTCATCTTT
-	TRDV2	TRDJ3	18	medium-sized	CACDTVGMRAWDTRQMFF	TGTGCCTGTGACACGGTGGGGATGCGGGCCTGGGACACCCGACAGATGTTTTTC
TRDD3	TRDV2	TRDJ3	21	medium-sized	CACDTGNWGIHRPWDTRQMFF	TGTGCCTGTGACACCGGGAACTGGGGGATACATCGCCCCTGGGACACCCGACAGATGTTTTTC
TRDD3	TRDV1	TRDJ1	22	medium-sized	CALGEIRSPRYWGILLTDKLIF	TGTGCTCTTGGGGAAATCCGTTCCCCCCGATACTGGGGGATACTCCTCACCGATAAACTCATCTTT
-	TRDV2	TRDJ1	18	medium-sized	CACDSLGGGSVRRGKLIF	TGTGCCTGTGACTCGCTAGGAGGAGGGTCGGTCCGCCGGGGGAAACTCATCTTT
TRDD3	TRDV2	TRDJ1	20	few	CACDPTSPVLGDGWTDKLIF	TGTGCCTGTGACCCCACTTCCCCTGTGCTGGGGGACGGTTGGACCGATAAACTCATCTTT
-	TRDV2	TRDJ3	20	medium-sized	CACDSVVGSGTSWDTRQMFF	TGTGCCTGTGACTCTGTGGTGGGGTCCGGAACCTCCTGGGACACCCGACAGATGTTTTTC
TRDD3	TRDV3	TRDJ1	18	-	CAFRVLSHWGIRLGKLIF	TGTGCCTTTCGCGTCCTCAGCCACTGGGGGATACGGCTGGGTAAACTCATCTTT
-	TRDV2	TRDJ2	20	large	CACDTIGGGLGSDLTAQLFF	TGTGCCTGTGACACCATCGGTGGGGGTTTGGGGTCTGATTTGACAGCACAACTATTCTTT
TRDD3	TRDV2	TRDJ1	18	medium-sized	CACEPVLGATGYTDKLIF	TGTGCCTGTGAACCCGTACTGGGGGCTACTGGCTACACCGATAAACTCATCTTT
TRDD3	TRDV2	TRDJ3	18	medium-sized	CACDTGWGKSWDTRQMFF	TGTGCCTGTGACACCGGGTGGGGGAAATCCTGGGACACCCGACAGATGTTTTTC
TRDD3	TRDV2	TRDJ3	26	medium-sized	CACDPVHVGDNIQRSFGSWDTRQMFF	TGTGCCTGTGACCCAGTACACGTGGGGGATAATATCCAACGTTCATTCGGCTCCTGGGACACCCGACAGATGTTTTTC
-	TRDV2	TRDJ1	16	medium-sized	CACDTVGLVRTDKLIF	TGTGCCTGTGACACCGTTGGTCTTGTCCGCACCGATAAACTCATCTTT
TRDD3	TRDV2	TRDJ1	18	medium-sized	CACDSLVLGDTGTDKLIF	TGTGCCTGTGACTCCCTCGTACTGGGGGATACGGGCACCGATAAACTCATCTTT
TRDD3	TRDV2	TRDJ1	19	medium-sized	CACDSLDTGGNSYTDKLIF	TGTGCCTGTGACTCCCTTGATACTGGGGGTAACTCTTACACCGATAAACTCATCTTT
-	TRDV1	TRDJ1	17	medium-sized	CALQTPGIYLYTDKLIF	TGTGCTCTGCAGACTCCGGGGATTTACCTGTACACCGATAAACTCATCTTT
-	TRDV2	TRDJ1	14	large	CACDTVLNTDKLIF	TGTGCCTGTGACACCGTACTGAACACCGATAAACTCATCTTT
TRDD3	TRDV2	TRDJ1	18	few	CACDLLGDTRGDTDKLIF	TGTGCCTGTGACCTACTGGGGGATACGCGAGGTGACACCGATAAACTCATCTTT
TRDD3	TRDV2	TRDJ1	16	medium-sized	CACDTLGDRIKDKLIF	TGTGCCTGTGACACCCTGGGGGATAGAATTAAGGATAAACTCATCTTT
-	TRDV2	TRDJ3	19	medium-sized	CACDTPGVQSSWDTRQMFF	TGTGCCTGTGACACCCCCGGGGTCCAGAGCTCCTGGGACACCCGACAGATGTTTTTC
-	TRDV2	TRDJ1	18	-	CACYPTGPVNLYTDKLIF	TGTGCCTGTTACCCTACTGGGCCTGTTAATCTGTACACCGATAAACTCATCTTT
TRDD3	TRDV2	TRDJ1	19	-	CACDRVLGDTLPHTDKLIF	TGTGCCTGTGACCGCGTACTGGGGGATACCCTCCCACACACCGATAAACTCATCTTT
TRDD3	TRDV2	TRDJ3	20	few	CACDEARRIRRSWDTRQMFF	TGTGCCTGTGACGAGGCCAGGAGGATACGGCGCTCCTGGGACACCCGACAGATGTTTTTC
TRDD3	TRDV2	TRDJ3	21	-	CACDTGLSGGFVSWDTRQMFF	TGTGCCTGTGACACGGGGTTGAGTGGGGGATTCGTCTCCTGGGACACCCGACAGATGTTTTTC
TRDD3	TRDV2	TRDJ1	17	medium-sized	CACDTLGDTRNTDKLIF	TGTGCCTGTGACACACTGGGGGATACGCGTAATACCGATAAACTCATCTTT
-	TRDV2	TRDJ3	19	few	CACDTVLVTNSWDTRQMFF	TGTGCCTGTGACACTGTACTGGTGACCAACTCCTGGGACACCCGACAGATGTTTTTC
-	TRDV1	TRDJ1	15	medium-sized	CALGNAQLYTDKLIF	TGTGCTCTTGGGAACGCACAGTTGTACACCGATAAACTCATCTTT
TRDD2	TRDV1	TRDJ1	23	medium-sized	CALGELRFLRLQRGLPYTDKLIF	TGTGCTCTTGGGGAGCTCCGTTTCCTACGTTTACAAAGGGGTCTGCCGTACACCGATAAACTCATCTTT